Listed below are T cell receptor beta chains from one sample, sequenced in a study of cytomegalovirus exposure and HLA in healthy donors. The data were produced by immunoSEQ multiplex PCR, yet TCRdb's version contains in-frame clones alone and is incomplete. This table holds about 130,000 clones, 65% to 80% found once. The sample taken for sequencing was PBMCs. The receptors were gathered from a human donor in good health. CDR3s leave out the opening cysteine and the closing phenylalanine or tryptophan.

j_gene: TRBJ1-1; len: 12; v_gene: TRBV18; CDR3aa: ASSTAGMNTEAF
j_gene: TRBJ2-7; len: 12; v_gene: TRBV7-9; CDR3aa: ASSFTGLGYEQY
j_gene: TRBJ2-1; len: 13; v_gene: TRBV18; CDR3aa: ASSPPWGLLHEQF
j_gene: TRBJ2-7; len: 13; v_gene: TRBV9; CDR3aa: ASSVEDRGRNEQY
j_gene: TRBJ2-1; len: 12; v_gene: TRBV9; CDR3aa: ASSVGGTINEQF
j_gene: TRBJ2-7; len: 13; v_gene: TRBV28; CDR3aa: ASSLGLAGENEQY
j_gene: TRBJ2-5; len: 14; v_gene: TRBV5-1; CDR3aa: ASSPLNGGSQETQY
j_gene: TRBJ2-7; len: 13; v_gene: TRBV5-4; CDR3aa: ASSPNARNSYEQY
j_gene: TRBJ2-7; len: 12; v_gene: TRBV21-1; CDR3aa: ASSARTGYDEQY
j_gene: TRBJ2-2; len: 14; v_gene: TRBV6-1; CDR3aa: ASSDTKDTNTGELF
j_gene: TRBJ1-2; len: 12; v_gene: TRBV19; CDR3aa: ASTMVGRNYGYT
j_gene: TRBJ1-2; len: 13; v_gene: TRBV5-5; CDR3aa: ASSLDPRGPYGYT
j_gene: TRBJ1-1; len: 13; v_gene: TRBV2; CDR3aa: ASSEGGQGKTEAF
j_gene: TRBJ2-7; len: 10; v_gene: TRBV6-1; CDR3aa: ASSRSSYEQY
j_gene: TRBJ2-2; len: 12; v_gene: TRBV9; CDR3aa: ASTESPHTGELF
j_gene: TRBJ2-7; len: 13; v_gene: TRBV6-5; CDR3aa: ASSYSGGGLYEQY
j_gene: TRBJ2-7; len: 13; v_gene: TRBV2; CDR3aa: ASSERGFNSYEQY
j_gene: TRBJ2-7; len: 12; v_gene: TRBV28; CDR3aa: ASSFGDRGYEQY
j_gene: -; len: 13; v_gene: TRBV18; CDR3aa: ASSPGIQEDYEQY
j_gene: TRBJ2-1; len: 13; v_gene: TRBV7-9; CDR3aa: ASRGLAGSYNEQF
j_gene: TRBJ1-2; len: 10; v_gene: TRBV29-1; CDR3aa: SGNDGGYGYT
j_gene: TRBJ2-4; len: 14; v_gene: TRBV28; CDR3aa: ASSPPTDLAKNIQY
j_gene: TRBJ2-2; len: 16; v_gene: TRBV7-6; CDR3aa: ASSLDLAGGRSAGELF
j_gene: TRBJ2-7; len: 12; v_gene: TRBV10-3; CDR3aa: AISGSTGSYEQY
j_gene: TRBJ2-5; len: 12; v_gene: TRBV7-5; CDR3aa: ARSSGTRVETQY
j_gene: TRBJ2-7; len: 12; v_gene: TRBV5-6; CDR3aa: ASSLSSGSNEQY
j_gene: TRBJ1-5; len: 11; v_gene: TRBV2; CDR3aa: ASRRDSNQPQH
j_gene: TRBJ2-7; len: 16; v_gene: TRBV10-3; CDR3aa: AISGSGLAATSSYEQY
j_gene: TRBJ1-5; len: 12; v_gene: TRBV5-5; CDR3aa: ASSLMRGDQPQH
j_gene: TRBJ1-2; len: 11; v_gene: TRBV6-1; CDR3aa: ASTTGNYYGYT
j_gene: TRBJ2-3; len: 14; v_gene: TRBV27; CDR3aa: ASSTSEVGGTDTQY
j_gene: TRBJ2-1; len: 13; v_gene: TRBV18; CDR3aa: ASSVGQGSYNEQF
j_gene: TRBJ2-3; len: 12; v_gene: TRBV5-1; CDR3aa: ASSLGLATDTQY
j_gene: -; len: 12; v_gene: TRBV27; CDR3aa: ASSPRDSSYEQY
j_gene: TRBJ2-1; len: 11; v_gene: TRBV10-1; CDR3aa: AGPGHRYNEQF
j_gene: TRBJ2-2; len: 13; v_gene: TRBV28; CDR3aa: ASSPRGLAAGELF
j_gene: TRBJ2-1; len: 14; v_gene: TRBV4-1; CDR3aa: ASSPWTSGSNHEQF
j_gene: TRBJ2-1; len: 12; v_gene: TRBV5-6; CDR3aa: ASRQGGSYNEQF
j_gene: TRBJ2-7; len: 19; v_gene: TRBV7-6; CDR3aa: ASSLGARQGPKSRGSYEQY
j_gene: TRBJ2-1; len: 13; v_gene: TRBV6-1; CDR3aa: ASSEERDHYNEQF
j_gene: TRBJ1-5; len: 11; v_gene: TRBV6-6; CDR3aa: ASTLQGNQPQH
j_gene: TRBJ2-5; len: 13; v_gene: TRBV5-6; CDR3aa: ASSLGQGDGETQY
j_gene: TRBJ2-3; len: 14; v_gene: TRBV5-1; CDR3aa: ASSLGLAGTTDTQY
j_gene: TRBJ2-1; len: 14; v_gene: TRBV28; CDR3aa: ASSLLAGNSYNEQF
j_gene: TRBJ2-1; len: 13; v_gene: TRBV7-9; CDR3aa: ATSFGGRAGNEQF
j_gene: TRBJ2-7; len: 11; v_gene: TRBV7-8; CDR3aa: ASSSGQSYEQY
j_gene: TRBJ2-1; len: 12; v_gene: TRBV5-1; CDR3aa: ASSLAGPNNEQF
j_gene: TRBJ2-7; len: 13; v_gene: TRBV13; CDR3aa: ASSPSGSLSYEQY
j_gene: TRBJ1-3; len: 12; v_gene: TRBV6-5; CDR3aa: ASRMAGSGNTIY
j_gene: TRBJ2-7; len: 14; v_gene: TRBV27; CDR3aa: ASSLLDSYPAYEQY
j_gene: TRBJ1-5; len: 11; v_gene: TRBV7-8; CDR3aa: ASSLGGGWPQH